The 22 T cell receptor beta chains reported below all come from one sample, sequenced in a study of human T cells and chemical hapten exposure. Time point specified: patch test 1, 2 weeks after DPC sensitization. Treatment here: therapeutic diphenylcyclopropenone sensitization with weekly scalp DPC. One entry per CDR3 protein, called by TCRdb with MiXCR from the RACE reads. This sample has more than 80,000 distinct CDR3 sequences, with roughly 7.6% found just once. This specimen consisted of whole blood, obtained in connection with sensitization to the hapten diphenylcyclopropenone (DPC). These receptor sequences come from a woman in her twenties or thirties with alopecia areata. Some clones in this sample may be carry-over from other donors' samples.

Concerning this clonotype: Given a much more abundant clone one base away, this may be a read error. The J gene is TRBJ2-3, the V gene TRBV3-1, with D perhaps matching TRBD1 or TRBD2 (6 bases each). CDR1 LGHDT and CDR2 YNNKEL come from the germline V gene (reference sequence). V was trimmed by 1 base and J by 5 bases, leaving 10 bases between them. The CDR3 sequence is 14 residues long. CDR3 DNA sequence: TGTGCCAGCAGCCAAGGAGGGGGGATAGATACGCAGTATTTT. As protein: CASSQGGGIDTQYF.

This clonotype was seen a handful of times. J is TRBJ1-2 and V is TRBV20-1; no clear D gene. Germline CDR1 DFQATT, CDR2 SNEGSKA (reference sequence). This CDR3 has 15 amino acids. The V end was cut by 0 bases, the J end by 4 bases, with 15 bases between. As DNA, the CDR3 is TGCAGTGCTAGAGATGGTCTTCTGAGAACCTATGGCTACACCTTC. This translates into CSARDGLLRTYGYTF.

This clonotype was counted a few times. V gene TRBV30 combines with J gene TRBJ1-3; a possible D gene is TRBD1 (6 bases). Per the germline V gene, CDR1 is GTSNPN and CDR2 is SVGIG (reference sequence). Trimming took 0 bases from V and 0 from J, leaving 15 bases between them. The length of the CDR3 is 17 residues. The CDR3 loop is CAWSVYGGQTSGNTIYF. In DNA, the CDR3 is TGTGCCTGGAGTGTATACGGCGGACAGACCTCTGGAAACACCATATATTTT.

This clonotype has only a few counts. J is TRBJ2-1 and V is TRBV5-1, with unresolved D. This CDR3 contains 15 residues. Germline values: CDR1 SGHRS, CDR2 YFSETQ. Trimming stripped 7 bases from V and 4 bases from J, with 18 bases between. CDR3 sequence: CASALDGSTYNEQFF. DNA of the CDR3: TGCGCCAGCGCTTTGGACGGTAGTACATACAATGAGCAGTTCTTC.

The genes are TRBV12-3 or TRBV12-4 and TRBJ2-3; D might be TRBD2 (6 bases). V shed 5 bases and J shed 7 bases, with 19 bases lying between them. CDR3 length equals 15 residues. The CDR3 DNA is TGTGCCAGCAGTAACCGGGACTTTCAATCAAATACGCAGTATTTT. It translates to CASSNRDFQSNTQYF.

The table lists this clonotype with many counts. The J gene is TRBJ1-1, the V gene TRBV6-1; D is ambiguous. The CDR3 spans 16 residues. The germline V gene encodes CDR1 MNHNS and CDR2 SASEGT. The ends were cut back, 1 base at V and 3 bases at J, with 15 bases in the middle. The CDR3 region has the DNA TGTGCCAGCAGTGAAGGATTGGCCTACGGGGACACTGAAGCTTTCTTT. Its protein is CASSEGLAYGDTEAFF.

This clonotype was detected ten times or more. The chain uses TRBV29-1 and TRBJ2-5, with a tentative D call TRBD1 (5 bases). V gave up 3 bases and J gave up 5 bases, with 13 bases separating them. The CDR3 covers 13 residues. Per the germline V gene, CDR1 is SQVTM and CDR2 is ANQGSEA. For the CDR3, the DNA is TGCAGCGTTGATAGAGTAGGGGTCGAGACCCAGTACTTC. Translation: CSVDRVGVETQYF. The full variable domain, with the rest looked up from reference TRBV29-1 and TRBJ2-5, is SAVISQKPSRDICQRGTSLTIQCQVDSQVTMMFWYRQQPGQSLTLIATANQGSEATYESGFVIDKFPISRPNLTFSTLTVSNMSPEDSSIYLCSVDRVGVETQYFGPGTRLLVL.

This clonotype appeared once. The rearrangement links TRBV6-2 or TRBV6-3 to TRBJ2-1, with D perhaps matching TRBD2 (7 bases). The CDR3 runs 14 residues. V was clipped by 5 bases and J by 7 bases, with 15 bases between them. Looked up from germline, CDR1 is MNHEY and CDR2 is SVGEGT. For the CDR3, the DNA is TGTGCCAGCAGTACTGGGGGGGGGCTTAATGAGCAGTTCTTC. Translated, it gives CASSTGGGLNEQFF.

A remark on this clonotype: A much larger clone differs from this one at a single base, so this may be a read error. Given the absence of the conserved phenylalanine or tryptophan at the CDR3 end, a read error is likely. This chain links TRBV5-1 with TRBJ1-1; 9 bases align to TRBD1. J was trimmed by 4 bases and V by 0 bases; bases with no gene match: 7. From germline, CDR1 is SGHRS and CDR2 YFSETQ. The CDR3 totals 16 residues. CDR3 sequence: CASSLAGTGIGTEAFL. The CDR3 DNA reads TGCGCCAGCAGCTTGGCGGGGACAGGGATCGGCACTGAAGCTTTCCTT.

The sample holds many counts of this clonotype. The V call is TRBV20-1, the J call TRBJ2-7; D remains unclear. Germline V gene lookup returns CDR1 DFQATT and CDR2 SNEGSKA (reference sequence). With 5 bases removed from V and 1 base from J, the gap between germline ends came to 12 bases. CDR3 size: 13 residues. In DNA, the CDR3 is TGCAGTGCTGGTAAGGGCAGATCCTACGAGCAGTACTTC. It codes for CSAGKGRSYEQYF.

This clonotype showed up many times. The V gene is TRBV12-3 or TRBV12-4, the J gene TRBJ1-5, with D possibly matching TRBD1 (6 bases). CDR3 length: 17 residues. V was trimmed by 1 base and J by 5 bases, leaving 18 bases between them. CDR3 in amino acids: CASSLVPRRGRYQPQHF. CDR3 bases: TGTGCCAGCAGTTTAGTTCCCCGCAGGGGTAGGTATCAGCCCCAGCATTTT.

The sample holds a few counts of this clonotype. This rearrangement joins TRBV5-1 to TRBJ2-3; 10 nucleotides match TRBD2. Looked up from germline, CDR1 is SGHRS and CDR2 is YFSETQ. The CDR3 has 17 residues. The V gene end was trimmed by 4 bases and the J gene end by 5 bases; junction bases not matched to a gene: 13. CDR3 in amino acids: CASSMLPQRGGGDTQYF. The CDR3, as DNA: TGCGCCAGCAGCATGCTCCCCCAGCGGGGGGGCGGAGATACGCAGTATTTT.

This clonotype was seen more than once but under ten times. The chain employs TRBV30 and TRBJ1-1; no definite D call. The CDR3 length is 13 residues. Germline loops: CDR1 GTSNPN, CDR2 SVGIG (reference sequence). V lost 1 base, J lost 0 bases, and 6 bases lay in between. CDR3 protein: CAWSGQMNTEAFF. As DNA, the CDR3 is TGTGCCTGGAGTGGGCAGATGAACACTGAAGCTTTCTTT.

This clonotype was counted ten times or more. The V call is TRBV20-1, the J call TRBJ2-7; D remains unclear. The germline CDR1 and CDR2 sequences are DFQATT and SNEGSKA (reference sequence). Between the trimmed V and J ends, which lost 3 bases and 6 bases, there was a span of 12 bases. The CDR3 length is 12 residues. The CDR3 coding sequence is TGCAGTGCTAGGCGGAGTAGCCTCGAGCAGTACTTC. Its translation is CSARRSSLEQYF.

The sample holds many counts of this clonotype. The CDR3 DNA follows: TGTGCCAGCAGTGTCCGCCGGGACTCGGCAAACATTCAGTACTTC. This sequence encodes CASSVRRDSANIQYF. The chain carries TRBV2 and TRBJ2-4, with a possible D match to TRBD2 (6 bases). The CDR3 is 15 amino acids. V lost 4 bases and J 6 bases, leaving 16 bases between the germline ends. CDR1 and CDR2 (germline): SNHLY, FYNNEI.

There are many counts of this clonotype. In DNA form, the CDR3 reads TGCAGTGCTAGTTGGCAGGGGGCGAGTTACGAGCAGTACTTC. This gives the protein CSASWQGASYEQYF. V and J are TRBV20-1 and TRBJ2-7; 8 nucleotides agree with TRBD1. Germline V gene data show CDR1 as DFQATT and CDR2 as SNEGSKA (reference sequence). The trim removed 3 bases at V and 4 bases at J, leaving 8 bases unmatched. This CDR3 has 14 amino acids.

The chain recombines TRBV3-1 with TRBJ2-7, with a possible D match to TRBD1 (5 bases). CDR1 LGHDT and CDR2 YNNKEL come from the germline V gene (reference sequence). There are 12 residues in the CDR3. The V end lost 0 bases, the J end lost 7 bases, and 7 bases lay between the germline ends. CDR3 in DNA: TGTGCCAGCAGCCAAGATAAGGGGGAGCAGTACTTC. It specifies CASSQDKGEQYF.

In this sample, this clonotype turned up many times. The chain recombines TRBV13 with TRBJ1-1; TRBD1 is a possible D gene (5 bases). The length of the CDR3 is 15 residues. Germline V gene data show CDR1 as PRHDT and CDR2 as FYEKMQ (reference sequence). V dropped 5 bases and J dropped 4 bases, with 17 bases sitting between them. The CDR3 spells CASSPYGGEGTEAFF. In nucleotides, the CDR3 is TGTGCCAGCAGCCCCTATGGGGGGGAAGGCACTGAAGCTTTCTTT.

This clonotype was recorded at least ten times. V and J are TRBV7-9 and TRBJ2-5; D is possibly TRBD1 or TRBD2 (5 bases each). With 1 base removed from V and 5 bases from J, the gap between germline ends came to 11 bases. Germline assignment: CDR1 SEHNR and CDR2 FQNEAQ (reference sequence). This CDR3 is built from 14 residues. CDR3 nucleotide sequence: TGTGCCAGCAGCTTAGGGGCAGGGACCGAGACCCAGTACTTC. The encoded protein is CASSLGAGTETQYF. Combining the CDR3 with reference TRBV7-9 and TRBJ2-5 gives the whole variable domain DTGVSQNPRHKITKRGQNVTFRCDPISEHNRLYWYRQTLGQGPEFLTYFQNEAQLEKSRLLSDRFSAERPKGSFSTLEIQRTEQGDSAMYLCASSLGAGTETQYFGPGTRLLVL.

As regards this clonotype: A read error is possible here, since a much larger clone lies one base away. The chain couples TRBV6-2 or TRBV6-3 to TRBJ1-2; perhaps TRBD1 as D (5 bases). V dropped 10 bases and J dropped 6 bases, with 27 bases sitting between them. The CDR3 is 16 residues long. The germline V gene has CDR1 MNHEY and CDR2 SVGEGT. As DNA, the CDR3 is TGTGCCAACATATCAAGACTGAGGGGCCTTAGAGATGGCTACACCTTC. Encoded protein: CANISRLRGLRDGYTF.

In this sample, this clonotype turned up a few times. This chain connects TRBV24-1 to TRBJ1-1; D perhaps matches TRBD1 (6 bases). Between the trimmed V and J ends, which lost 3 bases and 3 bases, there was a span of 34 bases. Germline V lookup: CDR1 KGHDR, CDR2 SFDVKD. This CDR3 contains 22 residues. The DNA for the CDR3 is TGTGCCACCAGTGATCCTACCACTCTCCAAGGACAGATGAGGGATGAGGACACTGAAGCTTTCTTT. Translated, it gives CATSDPTTLQGQMRDEDTEAFF.

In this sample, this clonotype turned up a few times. CDR3 sequence: CASSSPLAPNIQYF. Here the CDR3 DNA reads TGTGCCAGTAGTTCCCCACTAGCCCCGAACATTCAGTACTTC. The chain uses TRBV19 and TRBJ2-4; tentative D call: TRBD2 (6 bases). V was shortened by 5 bases and J by 7 bases, with 15 bases between the two germline ends. Looked up from germline, CDR1 is LNHDA and CDR2 is SQIVND (reference sequence). This CDR3 has 14 amino acids.